This TCR beta chain derives from a study of T cell responses to AZD1222 COVID-19 vaccine. The study, taken as a whole, reports: Spike-specific TCR repertoires showed rising breadth and depth after two AZD1222 doses. Only 5 or 6 individuals given AZD1222 were seropositive at baseline.

Profiling relied on immunoSEQ multiplex PCR, and the TCRdb table lists in-frame clones only, not all of them. This table has around 140,000 clones, over 75% appearing once. The CDR3 loop spans 16 amino acids. V gave up 3 bases and J gave up 8 bases, with 19 bases separating them. Per the germline V gene, CDR1 is LNHDA and CDR2 is SQIVND (reference sequence). Comment on this clone: The antigen remains undetermined.

This chain links TRBV19 with TRBJ1-4, with D perhaps matching TRBD1 (5 bases). Material: peripheral blood, obtained on day 0 of AZD1222 vaccination. The clonotype comes from an adult in good health. CDR3 region: CASSISAAGQGEKLFF. The CDR3, as DNA: TGTGCCAGTAGTATTTCCGCCGCAGGTCAGGGCGAAAAACTGTTTTTT.